Listed below are T cell receptor beta chains from one sample, sequenced in a study of T cell responses to AZD1222 COVID-19 vaccine. Profiling relied on immunoSEQ multiplex PCR, and the TCRdb table lists in-frame clones only, not all of them. The table lists 98,000 or so clones, about four fifths of them singletons. This material consisted of peripheral blood, taken 28 days after the second AZD1222 dose. These receptors all stem from an adult who received the AZD1222 COVID-19 vaccine. Both conserved end residues are part of each CDR3. D genes are given only for firm matches. Where a row states a size, it is once, few, many or the class of an expanded clone; other rows omit it.

J gene: TRBJ2-3; V gene: TRBV7-2; clone size: -; D gene: -; CDR3 DNA: TGTGCCAGCAGCTTAGGTGGAAGTAAATTCTCAGATACGCAGTATTTT; CDR3 protein: CASSLGGSKFSDTQYF
J gene: TRBJ2-6; V gene: TRBV11-2; clone size: -; D gene: -; CDR3 DNA: TGTGCCAGCGTACAGGGTTTGTATGGGGCCAACGTCCTGACTTTC; CDR3 protein: CASVQGLYGANVLTF
J gene: TRBJ2-7; V gene: TRBV3-1/TRBV3-2; clone size: -; D gene: -; CDR3 DNA: TGTGCCAGCAGCCAAGAAACGGACCACTTGCAGTACTTC; CDR3 protein: CASSQETDHLQYF
J gene: TRBJ1-2; V gene: TRBV19; clone size: once; D gene: TRBD1; CDR3 DNA: TGTGCCAGTAGACCTCCCGGACAGGGGGCCTATGGCTACACCTTC; CDR3 protein: CASRPPGQGAYGYTF
J gene: TRBJ1-2; V gene: TRBV6-5; clone size: once; D gene: TRBD1; CDR3 DNA: TGTGCCAGCAGAGGGACAGGGGGCAGCTATGGCTACACCTTC; CDR3 protein: CASRGTGGSYGYTF
J gene: TRBJ1-2; V gene: TRBV2; clone size: -; D gene: TRBD1; CDR3 DNA: TGTGCCAGCAGTGCGACAGGGGGGGAAAACTATGGCTACACCTTC; CDR3 protein: CASSATGGENYGYTF
J gene: TRBJ2-1; V gene: TRBV24-1; clone size: -; D gene: -; CDR3 DNA: TGTGCCACCAGTGATTTCGGGTCCAATGAGCAGTTCTTC; CDR3 protein: CATSDFGSNEQFF
J gene: TRBJ1-1; V gene: TRBV18; clone size: -; D gene: -; CDR3 DNA: TGTGCCAGCTCCCCAAGGCTGGAGACTGAAGCTTTCTTT; CDR3 protein: CASSPRLETEAFF
J gene: TRBJ2-5; V gene: TRBV29-1; clone size: few; D gene: -; CDR3 DNA: TGCAGCGTTGAAGATCGTGCAGAGACCCAGTACTTC; CDR3 protein: CSVEDRAETQYF
J gene: TRBJ2-6; V gene: TRBV21-1; clone size: -; D gene: -; CDR3 DNA: TGTGCCAGCAGCAAAAAGCGGGACAGTGCCTCTGGGGCCAACGTCCTGACTTTC; CDR3 protein: CASSKKRDSASGANVLTF
J gene: TRBJ2-7; V gene: TRBV6-2/TRBV6-3; clone size: few; D gene: -; CDR3 DNA: TGTGCCAGCAGACCTGGAGGACTGGCTCCAGAGCAGTACTTC; CDR3 protein: CASRPGGLAPEQYF
J gene: TRBJ1-1; V gene: TRBV19; clone size: -; D gene: -; CDR3 DNA: TGTGCCAGTACCCATCAGCGAGTCCCGAACACTGAAGCTTTCTTT; CDR3 protein: CASTHQRVPNTEAFF
J gene: TRBJ1-6; V gene: TRBV7-3; clone size: -; D gene: TRBD1; CDR3 DNA: TGTGCCAGCAGCCCACAGGGGAACAATTCACCCCTCCACTTT; CDR3 protein: CASSPQGNNSPLHF
J gene: TRBJ2-4; V gene: TRBV7-2; clone size: -; D gene: -; CDR3 DNA: TGTGCCAGCAGCTTAGATGGACAGTTGGACTACAAAAACATTCAGTACTTC; CDR3 protein: CASSLDGQLDYKNIQYF
J gene: TRBJ2-7; V gene: TRBV3-1/TRBV3-2; clone size: -; D gene: TRBD2; CDR3 DNA: TGTGCCAGCAGCCCACGAGCGGGGGGTTCCTACGAGCAGTACTTC; CDR3 protein: CASSPRAGGSYEQYF
J gene: TRBJ1-3; V gene: TRBV5-6; clone size: -; D gene: -; CDR3 DNA: TGTGCCAGCAGCTTTCTCAGCTCTGGAAACACCATATATTTT; CDR3 protein: CASSFLSSGNTIYF
J gene: TRBJ2-2; V gene: TRBV5-1; clone size: -; D gene: -; CDR3 DNA: TGCGCCAGCAGCTTGGTAACAGCCACATACACCGGGGAGCTGTTTTTT; CDR3 protein: CASSLVTATYTGELFF
J gene: TRBJ2-7; V gene: TRBV7-8; clone size: -; D gene: TRBD2; CDR3 DNA: TGTGCCAGCAGCTTAGGGCGGGGGGGAGTCTACGAGCAGTACTTC; CDR3 protein: CASSLGRGGVYEQYF
J gene: TRBJ1-2; V gene: TRBV5-1; clone size: few; D gene: -; CDR3 DNA: TGCGCCAGCAGCGCGGGCGGGCTTCTCTATGGCTACACCTTC; CDR3 protein: CASSAGGLLYGYTF
J gene: TRBJ2-7; V gene: TRBV6-5; clone size: -; D gene: TRBD1; CDR3 DNA: TGTGCCAGCACCAAGGGGGCTGTGGGGGTCGAGCAGTACTTC; CDR3 protein: CASTKGAVGVEQYF
J gene: TRBJ2-7; V gene: TRBV5-1; clone size: -; D gene: TRBD2; CDR3 DNA: TGCGCCAGCAGCTTGGGACTAGCGGCAGACGAGCAGTACTTC; CDR3 protein: CASSLGLAADEQYF
J gene: TRBJ1-1; V gene: TRBV12-3/TRBV12-4; clone size: once; D gene: TRBD1; CDR3 DNA: TGTGCCAGCAGCCCCTACAGGGGCACTGAAGCTTTCTTT; CDR3 protein: CASSPYRGTEAFF
J gene: TRBJ2-5; V gene: TRBV10-3; clone size: -; D gene: TRBD2; CDR3 DNA: TGTGCCATCAGTGAATCGGGACTAGCCGAGACCCAGTACTTC; CDR3 protein: CAISESGLAETQYF
J gene: TRBJ1-1; V gene: TRBV5-1; clone size: -; D gene: -; CDR3 DNA: TGCGCCAGCAGCTTGGATACCTCGAACACTGAAGCTTTCTTT; CDR3 protein: CASSLDTSNTEAFF
J gene: TRBJ2-7; V gene: TRBV7-9; clone size: -; D gene: -; CDR3 DNA: TGTGCCAGCAGCCCCGCGAAGGGGGTCGGGGAGCAGTACTTC; CDR3 protein: CASSPAKGVGEQYF
J gene: TRBJ2-7; V gene: TRBV10-2; clone size: -; D gene: TRBD2; CDR3 DNA: TGCGCCGGACTAGCGGGATCCCGGCGCGAGCAGTACTTC; CDR3 protein: CAGLAGSRREQYF
J gene: TRBJ2-2; V gene: TRBV9; clone size: few; D gene: -; CDR3 DNA: TGTGCCAGCAGCGTAGGGGGCAGGGGAACCACCGGGGAGCTGTTTTTT; CDR3 protein: CASSVGGRGTTGELFF
J gene: TRBJ1-6; V gene: TRBV6-1; clone size: -; D gene: TRBD1; CDR3 DNA: TGTGCCAGCAGTGAACAGGGGGCGCAGAATAATTCACCCCTCCACTTT; CDR3 protein: CASSEQGAQNNSPLHF
J gene: TRBJ1-4; V gene: TRBV28; clone size: -; D gene: -; CDR3 DNA: TGTGCCAGCACAATAGGGGGGTCGGCTAATGAAAAACTGTTTTTT; CDR3 protein: CASTIGGSANEKLFF
J gene: TRBJ1-1; V gene: TRBV28; clone size: -; D gene: -; CDR3 DNA: TGTGCCAGCAGTTTACCCGCCGGGGGGGTAGATGCTTTCTTT; CDR3 protein: CASSLPAGGVDAFF
J gene: TRBJ1-1; V gene: TRBV9; clone size: -; D gene: -; CDR3 DNA: TGTGCCAGCAACCCAGCGAACTTGAACACTGAAGCTTTCTTT; CDR3 protein: CASNPANLNTEAFF
J gene: TRBJ1-3; V gene: TRBV7-8; clone size: many; D gene: -; CDR3 DNA: TGTGCCAGCAGCTTAGGTGACACCGGAAACACCATATATTTT; CDR3 protein: CASSLGDTGNTIYF
J gene: TRBJ2-2; V gene: TRBV18; clone size: -; D gene: -; CDR3 DNA: TGTGCCAGCTCACCACACGGGAACACCGGGGAGCTGTTTTTT; CDR3 protein: CASSPHGNTGELFF
J gene: TRBJ1-2; V gene: TRBV6-5; clone size: -; D gene: TRBD1; CDR3 DNA: TGTGCCAGCAGTACAGACAGGGGCGGTGGCTACACCTTC; CDR3 protein: CASSTDRGGGYTF
J gene: TRBJ2-7; V gene: TRBV27; clone size: -; D gene: -; CDR3 DNA: TGTGCCAGCAGTTTAAAGGCGCCCCACGCGGGAGAGCAGTACTTC; CDR3 protein: CASSLKAPHAGEQYF
J gene: TRBJ1-2; V gene: TRBV9; clone size: -; D gene: -; CDR3 DNA: TGTGCCAGCAGCGTAGCTACAGGGAGAAATGGCTACACCTTC; CDR3 protein: CASSVATGRNGYTF
J gene: TRBJ1-2; V gene: TRBV7-2; clone size: -; D gene: TRBD1; CDR3 DNA: TGTGCCAGCAGCTTAGACGGAACAGGGGGCGCCTATGGCTACACCTTC; CDR3 protein: CASSLDGTGGAYGYTF
J gene: TRBJ1-1; V gene: TRBV18; clone size: -; D gene: -; CDR3 DNA: TGTGCCAGCTCGCGAACCGTTTTCATGAACACTGAAGCTTTCTTT; CDR3 protein: CASSRTVFMNTEAFF
J gene: TRBJ2-7; V gene: TRBV10-2; clone size: -; D gene: TRBD1; CDR3 DNA: TGCGCCAGCAGTGACAGGGGGCTGGAGCAGTACTTC; CDR3 protein: CASSDRGLEQYF
J gene: TRBJ1-6; V gene: TRBV7-9; clone size: -; D gene: -; CDR3 DNA: TGTGCCAGCAGCACCGGGACGGTGAATTCACCCCTCCACTTT; CDR3 protein: CASSTGTVNSPLHF
J gene: TRBJ2-2; V gene: TRBV24-1; clone size: -; D gene: -; CDR3 DNA: TGTGCCACCAGTGATTCCCGCGTGGCCGCGAACACCGGGGAGCTGTTTTTT; CDR3 protein: CATSDSRVAANTGELFF
J gene: TRBJ1-4; V gene: TRBV12-3/TRBV12-4; clone size: -; D gene: -; CDR3 DNA: TGTGCCAGCAGTTTTGGGGGGGGTGAAAAACTGTTTTTT; CDR3 protein: CASSFGGGEKLFF
J gene: TRBJ2-1; V gene: TRBV7-2; clone size: -; D gene: TRBD2; CDR3 DNA: TGTGCCAGCAGCTTAACTAGCGGCCACAATGAGCAGTTCTTC; CDR3 protein: CASSLTSGHNEQFF
J gene: TRBJ1-3; V gene: TRBV5-1; clone size: -; D gene: TRBD1; CDR3 DNA: TGCGCCAGCAGCTGGACAGGGGTGAGCTCTGGAAACACCATATATTTT; CDR3 protein: CASSWTGVSSGNTIYF
J gene: TRBJ2-1; V gene: TRBV7-9; clone size: -; D gene: -; CDR3 DNA: TGTGCCAGCAGCCCACTAGCATTCGGGGAGATGGGCTCCTACAATGAGCAGTTCTTC; CDR3 protein: CASSPLAFGEMGSYNEQFF
J gene: TRBJ2-3; V gene: TRBV7-7; clone size: -; D gene: -; CDR3 DNA: TGTGCCAGCAGCTTGGACCGCACAGATACGCAGTATTTT; CDR3 protein: CASSLDRTDTQYF
J gene: TRBJ1-5; V gene: TRBV12-5; clone size: -; D gene: TRBD1; CDR3 DNA: TGTGCTAGTGGTGCGACAGGGATTGGCAATCAGCCCCAGCATTTT; CDR3 protein: CASGATGIGNQPQHF
J gene: TRBJ1-5; V gene: TRBV6-4; clone size: -; D gene: TRBD1; CDR3 DNA: TGTGCCAGCAGTGACTCCAGGGGGAATCAGCCCCAGCATTTT; CDR3 protein: CASSDSRGNQPQHF
J gene: TRBJ2-1; V gene: TRBV25-1; clone size: -; D gene: -; CDR3 DNA: TGTGCCAGCAGCGGATTATCTAGCTCCTACAATGAGCAGTTCTTC; CDR3 protein: CASSGLSSSYNEQFF
J gene: TRBJ2-7; V gene: TRBV9; clone size: -; D gene: TRBD1; CDR3 DNA: TGTGCCAGCAGCCACAGGGGGCATTGGGACGAGCAGTACTTC; CDR3 protein: CASSHRGHWDEQYF
J gene: TRBJ2-2; V gene: TRBV27; clone size: -; D gene: -; CDR3 DNA: TGTGCCAGCAGTTTATTCAGGGTCGGTACCGGGGAGCTGTTTTTT; CDR3 protein: CASSLFRVGTGELFF
J gene: TRBJ2-7; V gene: TRBV10-3; clone size: -; D gene: TRBD2; CDR3 DNA: TGTGCCATCAGTAATCCGGGACTAATCGCTCCGGGCGAGCAGTACTTC; CDR3 protein: CAISNPGLIAPGEQYF
J gene: TRBJ1-5; V gene: TRBV19; clone size: few; D gene: -; CDR3 DNA: TGTGCCAGTAGTATGGAAACAGGGTACCAGCCCCAGCATTTT; CDR3 protein: CASSMETGYQPQHF
J gene: TRBJ1-5; V gene: TRBV28; clone size: -; D gene: -; CDR3 DNA: TGTGCCACGGGGAGACTCAGCAATCAGCCCCAGCATTTT; CDR3 protein: CATGRLSNQPQHF